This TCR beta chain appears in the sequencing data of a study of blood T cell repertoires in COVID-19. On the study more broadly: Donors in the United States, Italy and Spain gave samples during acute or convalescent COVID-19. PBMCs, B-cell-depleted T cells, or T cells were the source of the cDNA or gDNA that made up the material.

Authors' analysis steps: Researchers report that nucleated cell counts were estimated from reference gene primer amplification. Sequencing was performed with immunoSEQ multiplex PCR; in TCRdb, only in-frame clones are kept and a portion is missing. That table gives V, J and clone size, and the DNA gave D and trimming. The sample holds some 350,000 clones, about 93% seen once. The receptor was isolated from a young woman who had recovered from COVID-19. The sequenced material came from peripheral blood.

CDR3 bases: TGCGCCAGCAGCCGGACTAGCGGGAGGTATGACGGGGAGCTGTTTTTT. This sequence encodes CASSRTSGRYDGELFF. V and J are TRBV5-1 and TRBJ2-2; TRBD2 agrees at 14 bases. The trim removed 4 bases at V and 7 bases at J, leaving 6 bases unmatched. The CDR3 has 16 amino acids. Germline V gene data show CDR1 as SGHRS and CDR2 as YFSETQ.